This T cell receptor (beta chain) appears in the sequencing data of a study of shared clonotypes between healthy human individuals. Profiling relied on immunoSEQ multiplex PCR, and the TCRdb table lists in-frame clones only, not all of them. Of 650,000 to 750,000 clones in the sample, around 72% were seen once. This CDR3 is 17 amino acids long. Germline lookup yields CDR1 MDHEN and CDR2 SYDVKM. Between the trimmed V and J ends, which lost 5 bases and 2 bases, there was a span of 22 bases. Regarding this clone: Its antigen is as yet unknown.

General study results and limits: What limited the represented genetic and exposure-history diversity was the small number of donors. Only blood underwent sampling, and tissue repertoires likely differ.

The chain joins TRBV28 to TRBJ2-7; TRBD1 is a possible D gene (5 bases). The sequence was obtained from a woman in her twenties or thirties in good health. Sequences were obtained from memory CD4+ T cells sorted from blood. The subset was: CD45RA-negative fraction. This CDR3 is CASSGLGGADITYEQYF. The CDR3 nucleotides are TGTGCCAGCAGTGGATTGGGTGGGGCGGATATAACCTACGAGCAGTACTTC.